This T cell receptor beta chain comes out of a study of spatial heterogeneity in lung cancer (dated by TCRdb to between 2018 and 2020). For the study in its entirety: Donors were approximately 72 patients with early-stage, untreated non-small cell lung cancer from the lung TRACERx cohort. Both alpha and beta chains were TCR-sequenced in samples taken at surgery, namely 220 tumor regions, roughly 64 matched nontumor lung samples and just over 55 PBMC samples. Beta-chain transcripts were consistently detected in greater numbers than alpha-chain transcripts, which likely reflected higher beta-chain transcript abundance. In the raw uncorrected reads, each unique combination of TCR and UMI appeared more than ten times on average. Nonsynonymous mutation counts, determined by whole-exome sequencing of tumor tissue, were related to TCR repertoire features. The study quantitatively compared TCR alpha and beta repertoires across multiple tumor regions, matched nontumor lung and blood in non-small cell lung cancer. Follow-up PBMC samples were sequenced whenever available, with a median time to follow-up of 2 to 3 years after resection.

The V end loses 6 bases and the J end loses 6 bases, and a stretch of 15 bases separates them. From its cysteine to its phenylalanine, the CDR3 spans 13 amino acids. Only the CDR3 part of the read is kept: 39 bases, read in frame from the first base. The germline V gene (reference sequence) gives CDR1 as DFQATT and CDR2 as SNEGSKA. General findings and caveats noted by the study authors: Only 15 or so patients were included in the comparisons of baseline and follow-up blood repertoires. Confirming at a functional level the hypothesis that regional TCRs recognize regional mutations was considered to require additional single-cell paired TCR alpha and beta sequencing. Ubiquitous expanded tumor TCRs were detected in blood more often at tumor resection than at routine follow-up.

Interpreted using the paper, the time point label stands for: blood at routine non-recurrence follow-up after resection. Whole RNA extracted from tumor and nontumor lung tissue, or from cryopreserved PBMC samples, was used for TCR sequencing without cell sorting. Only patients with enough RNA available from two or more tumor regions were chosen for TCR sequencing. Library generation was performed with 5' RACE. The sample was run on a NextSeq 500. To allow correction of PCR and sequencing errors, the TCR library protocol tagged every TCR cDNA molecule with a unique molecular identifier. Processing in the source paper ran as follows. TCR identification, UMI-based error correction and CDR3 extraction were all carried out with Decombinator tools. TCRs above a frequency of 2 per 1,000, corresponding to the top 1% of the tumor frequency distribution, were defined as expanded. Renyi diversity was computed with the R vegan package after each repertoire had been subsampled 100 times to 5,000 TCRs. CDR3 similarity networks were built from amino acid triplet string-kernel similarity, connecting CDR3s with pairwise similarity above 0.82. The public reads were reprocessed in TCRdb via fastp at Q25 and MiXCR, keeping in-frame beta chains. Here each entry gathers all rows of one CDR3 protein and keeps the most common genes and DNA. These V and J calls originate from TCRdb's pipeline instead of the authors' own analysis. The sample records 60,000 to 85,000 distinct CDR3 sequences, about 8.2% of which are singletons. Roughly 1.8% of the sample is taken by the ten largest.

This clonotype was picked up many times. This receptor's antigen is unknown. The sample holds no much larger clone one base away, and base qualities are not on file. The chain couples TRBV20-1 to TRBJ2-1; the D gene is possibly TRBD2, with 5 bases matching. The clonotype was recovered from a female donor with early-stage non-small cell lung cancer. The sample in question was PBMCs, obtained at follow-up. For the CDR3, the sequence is CSATRVSPNEQFF. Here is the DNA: TGCAGTGCAACTAGGGTATCTCCCAATGAGCAGTTCTTC.